The 9 T cell receptor beta chains presented below share a single source sample, sequenced in a study of blood T cell repertoires in COVID-19. Method: immunoSEQ multiplex PCR; TCRdb's copy keeps in-frame clones and lacks some. There are about 99,000 clones in the sample; around 82% occur only once, and around 4.8% lies in the top ten. The sample consisted of peripheral blood. The receptors here all came from a man between 60 and 75 years old with acute or convalescent COVID-19.

This chain links TRBV6-1 with TRBJ2-1, with 8 positions matching TRBD1. The germline CDR1 and CDR2 sequences are MNHNS and SASEGT. V trimming: 4 bases; J trimming: 1 base; junction bases outside the gene matches: 6. The CDR3 covers 16 residues. The CDR3 protein is CASSGYRGNSYNEQFF. In DNA form, the CDR3 reads TGTGCCAGCAGTGGGTACAGGGGGAATTCCTACAATGAGCAGTTCTTC.

CDR3 DNA sequence: TGTGCCAGCAGCTTCTCCCCGGTGAACAATGAGCAGTTCTTC. Protein: CASSFSPVNNEQFF. The chain uses TRBV7-2 and TRBJ2-1; D call uncertain. Germline V lookup: CDR1 SGHTA, CDR2 FQGNSA. V lost 3 bases, J lost 5 bases, and 11 bases lay in between. CDR3 length: 14 amino acids.

The gene calls are TRBV7-8 and TRBJ1-5; 8 positions agree with TRBD1. Looked up from germline, CDR1 is SGHVS and CDR2 is FQNEAQ. This CDR3 region has 16 residues. V lost 1 base and J lost 2; bases outside the gene matches: 4. The CDR3 sequence: CASSLDGQGGNQPQHF. CDR3 sequence (DNA): TGTGCCAGCAGCTTAGACGGACAGGGTGGCAATCAGCCCCAGCATTTT.

This chain uses TRBV7-9 with TRBJ2-1, with 7 bases identical to TRBD2. The V gene's germline CDR1 is SEHNR and CDR2 FQNEAQ (reference sequence). The CDR3 is 16 residues long. Unmatched junction bases numbered 6, after V lost 2 bases and J lost 2 bases. The chain's CDR3 is CASSLRRGRAYNEQFF. The CDR3 nucleotides are TGTGCCAGCAGCTTAAGGCGGGGGAGGGCCTACAATGAGCAGTTCTTC.

The chain links TRBV7-6 to TRBJ1-1; 7 bases are a match to TRBD1. Germline values: CDR1 SGHVS, CDR2 FNYEAQ. V was clipped by 5 bases and J by 0 bases; unmatched bases: 6. The CDR3 spans 15 residues. This chain's CDR3 is CASSAYRGLNTEAFF. CDR3 bases: TGTGCCAGCAGCGCATACAGGGGATTGAACACTGAAGCTTTCTTT.

This clone has more than one count but fewer than ten. The chain carries TRBV4-3 and TRBJ2-7; TRBD2 matches 12 bases. There are 16 residues in the CDR3. Per germline, CDR1 LGHNA and CDR2 YSLEER. V shed 3 bases and J 1 base; nucleotides not matched to a gene: 4. In DNA form, the CDR3 reads TGCGCCAGCAGCCAGTCCGGGACTAGCGGGTCCTACGAGCAGTACTTC. Translated, it gives CASSQSGTSGSYEQYF.

The V call is TRBV5-1, the J call TRBJ1-1, with D perhaps matching TRBD1 (6 bases). The CDR3 has 14 amino acids. Looked up from germline, CDR1 is SGHRS and CDR2 is YFSETQ. Trimming stripped 3 bases from V and 2 bases from J, with 11 bases between. CDR3 nucleotide sequence: TGCGCCAGCAGCTCGCGGACAGACAACACTGAAGCTTTCTTT. Protein: CASSSRTDNTEAFF. The whole variable domain, filled in from reference TRBV5-1 and TRBJ1-1, reads KAGVTQTPRYLIKTRGQQVTLSCSPISGHRSVSWYQQTPGQGLQFLFEYFSETQRNKGNFPGRFSGRQFSNSRSEMNVSTLELGDSALYLCASSSRTDNTEAFFGQGTRLTVV.

There are a few counts of this clone. V and J are TRBV6-2 or TRBV6-3 and TRBJ2-5; 7 bases match TRBD1. With V trimmed by 6 bases and J by 0 bases, 7 bases remained unmatched. CDR3 length equals 15 residues. Germline CDR1 reads MNHEY; CDR2 reads SVGEGT. This chain's CDR3 is CASSRDRIDQETQYF. In nucleotides, the CDR3 is TGTGCCAGCAGCCGGGACAGAATAGACCAAGAGACCCAGTACTTC.

The chain combines TRBV18 with TRBJ1-5, with D maybe TRBD1 (6 bases). The ends were cut back, 1 base at V and 4 bases at J, with 11 bases in the middle. Germline CDR1 KGHSH, CDR2 LQKENI. The CDR3 contains 15 residues. CDR3 protein: CASSPLDSVNQPQHF. Written as DNA, the CDR3 is TGTGCCAGCTCACCACTGGACAGTGTTAATCAGCCCCAGCATTTT.